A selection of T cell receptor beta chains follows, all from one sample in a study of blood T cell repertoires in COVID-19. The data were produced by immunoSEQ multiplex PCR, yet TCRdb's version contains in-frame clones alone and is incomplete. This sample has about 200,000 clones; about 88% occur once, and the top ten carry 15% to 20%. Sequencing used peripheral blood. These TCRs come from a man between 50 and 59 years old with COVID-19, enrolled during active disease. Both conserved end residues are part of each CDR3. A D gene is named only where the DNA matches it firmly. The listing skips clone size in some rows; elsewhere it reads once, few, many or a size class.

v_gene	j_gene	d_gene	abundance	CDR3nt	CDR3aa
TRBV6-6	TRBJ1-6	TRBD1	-	TGTGCCAGCAGTCAGCTCACGACAGGGATCCATAATTCACCCCTCCACTTT	CASSQLTTGIHNSPLHF
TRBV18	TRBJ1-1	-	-	TGTGCCAGCTCACCACCGAACAAGAACACTGAAGCTTTCTTT	CASSPPNKNTEAFF
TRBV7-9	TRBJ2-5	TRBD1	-	TGTGCCAGCAGTTCGACAGGGCGAGGGGAGACCCAGTACTTC	CASSSTGRGETQYF
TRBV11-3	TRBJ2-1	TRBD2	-	TGTGCCAGCAGCTTCCCTGGACTAGTTCTTAACCTTTACAATGAGCAGTTCTTC	CASSFPGLVLNLYNEQFF
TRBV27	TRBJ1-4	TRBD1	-	TGTGCCAGCAGTTTATTGGGACAGACCGAAAAACTGTTTTTT	CASSLLGQTEKLFF
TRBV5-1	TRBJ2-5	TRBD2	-	TGCGCCAGCAGCGAAGGACTAGCGGGGAGCCAGAGGACCCAGTACTTC	CASSEGLAGSQRTQYF
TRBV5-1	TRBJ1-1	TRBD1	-	TGCGCCAGCAGCTCGGGGACAGGGGGAATGAACACTGAAGCTTTCTTT	CASSSGTGGMNTEAFF
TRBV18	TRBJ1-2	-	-	TGTGCCAGCTCACCATACGTTGTTGGGGAGGGATCGAATGGCTACACCTTC	CASSPYVVGEGSNGYTF
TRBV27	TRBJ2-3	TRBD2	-	TGTGCCAGCAGCACTAGCGGGAGACAACAAGGGAGCACAGATACGCAGTATTTT	CASSTSGRQQGSTDTQYF
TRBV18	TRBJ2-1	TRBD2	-	TGTGCCAGCTCACCGGGGGAGGGCAATGAGCAGTTCTTC	CASSPGEGNEQFF
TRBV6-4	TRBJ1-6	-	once	TGTGCCAGCAGAGACAGGAATCAGGATTCACCCCTCCACTTT	CASRDRNQDSPLHF
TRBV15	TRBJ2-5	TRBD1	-	TGTGCCACCAGCGGGACAGAAATCCAAGAGACCCAGTACTTC	CATSGTEIQETQYF
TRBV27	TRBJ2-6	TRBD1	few	TGTGCCAGCAGCCTGACAGGGGGCCCCTCTGGGGCCAACGTCCTGACTTTC	CASSLTGGPSGANVLTF
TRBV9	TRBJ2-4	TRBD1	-	TGTGCCAGCAGCGTAGGGGCAGGGGGTAAGAAAAACATTCAGTACTTC	CASSVGAGGKKNIQYF
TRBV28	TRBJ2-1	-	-	TGTGCCACCAGAGCACCGGAGCAGTTCTTC	CATRAPEQFF
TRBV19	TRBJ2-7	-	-	TGTGCCAGTAGTATCGTCGGTTCCTACGAGCAGTACTTC	CASSIVGSYEQYF
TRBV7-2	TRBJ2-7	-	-	TGTGCCAGCAGCTCACTCTTGGGCCCTCAGCTCGCGCAGTACTTC	CASSSLLGPQLAQYF
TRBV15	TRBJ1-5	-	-	TGTGCCACTATTGAAGGAGGAAGCAATCAGCCCCAGCATTTT	CATIEGGSNQPQHF
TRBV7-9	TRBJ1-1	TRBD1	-	TGTGCCAGCAGCTTAGATCACGGGACAGGGGGGACTGAAGCTTTCTTT	CASSLDHGTGGTEAFF
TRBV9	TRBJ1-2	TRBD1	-	TGTGCCAGCGGCCGGGACAGTAACTATGGCTACACCTTC	CASGRDSNYGYTF
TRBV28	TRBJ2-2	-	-	TGTGCCAGCAGTTTATCGGGACAGAACACCGGGGAGCTGTTTTTT	CASSLSGQNTGELFF
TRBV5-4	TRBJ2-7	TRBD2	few	TGTGCCAGCAGCCAGCTAGCGGGGACCTACGAGCAGTACTTC	CASSQLAGTYEQYF
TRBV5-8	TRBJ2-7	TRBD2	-	TGTGCCAGCAGGCAAGGACTAGCGGGAGATTCCTACGAGCAGTACTTC	CASRQGLAGDSYEQYF
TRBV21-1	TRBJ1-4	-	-	TGTGCCAGCAGCAAAATCAGACAGGGGTCTAATGAAAAACTGTTTTTT	CASSKIRQGSNEKLFF